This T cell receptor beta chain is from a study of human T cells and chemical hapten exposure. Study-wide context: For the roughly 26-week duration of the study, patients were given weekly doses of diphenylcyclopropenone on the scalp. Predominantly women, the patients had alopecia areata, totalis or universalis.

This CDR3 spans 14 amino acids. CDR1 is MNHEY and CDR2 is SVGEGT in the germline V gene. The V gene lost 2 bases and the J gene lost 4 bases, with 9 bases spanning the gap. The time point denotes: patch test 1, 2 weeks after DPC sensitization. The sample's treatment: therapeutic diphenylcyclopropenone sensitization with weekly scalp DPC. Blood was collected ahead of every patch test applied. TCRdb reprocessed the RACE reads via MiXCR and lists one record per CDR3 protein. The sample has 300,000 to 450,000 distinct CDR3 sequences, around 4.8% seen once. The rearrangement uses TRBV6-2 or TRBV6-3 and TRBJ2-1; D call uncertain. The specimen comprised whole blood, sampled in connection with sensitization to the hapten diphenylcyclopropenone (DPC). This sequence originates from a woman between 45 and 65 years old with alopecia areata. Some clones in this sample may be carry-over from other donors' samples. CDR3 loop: CASSYGGPYNEQFF. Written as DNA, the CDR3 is TGTGCCAGCAGTTACGGCGGACCTTACAATGAGCAGTTCTTC.